The 28 T cell receptor beta chains below were found in one sample sequenced in a study of preoperative IRX-2 immunotherapy in early breast cancer. The repertoire was sequenced with immunoSEQ multiplex PCR; TCRdb's copy has only in-frame clones and lacks some. The sample has 35,000 to 50,000 clones; roughly 95% are singletons. Treatment denoted: preoperative locoregional IRX-2 cytokine immunotherapy. The material sequenced was tumor tissue, taken after IRX-2 immunotherapy. The receptors derive from a human donor with breast cancer.

The genes are TRBV2 and TRBJ2-4; D not resolved. CDR3 length: 11 residues. Trimming pared 7 bases from V and 6 bases from J, leaving 7 bases between. CDR1 SNHLY and CDR2 FYNNEI come from the germline V gene. In DNA form, the CDR3 reads TGTGCCAGCAACCGAGGAAACATTCAGTACTTC. It codes for CASNRGNIQYF.

V usage is TRBV5-1 and J usage is TRBJ2-3; 7 positions agree with TRBD2. The junction had 11 bases not matched to a gene; V was cut back by 6 bases and J by 4 bases. The CDR3 contains 15 residues. Germline V gene data show CDR1 as SGHRS and CDR2 as YFSETQ. For the CDR3, the DNA is TGCGCCAGCAAAGGTGGGCGGGAGTGGGCAGATACGCAGTATTTT. It specifies CASKGGREWADTQYF.

This clone was counted only a few times. The chain uses TRBV2 and TRBJ1-1; TRBD1 might be the D (6 bases). Trimming pared 6 bases from V and 3 bases from J, leaving 14 bases between. The CDR3 is made up of 14 amino acids. Germline V gene lookup returns CDR1 SNHLY and CDR2 FYNNEI. The CDR3 sequence is CASRPGTSYTEAFF. The CDR3 DNA sequence: TGTGCCAGCAGACCGGGGACATCTTACACTGAAGCTTTCTTT.

V usage is TRBV5-1 and J usage is TRBJ2-2; D gene ambiguous. The CDR3 contains 13 residues. The V end was cut by 4 bases, the J end by 3 bases, with 7 bases between. CDR1 and CDR2 (germline): SGHRS, YFSETQ. In DNA, the CDR3 is TGCGCCAGCAGCCCGACGGACACCGGGGAGCTGTTTTTT. It codes for CASSPTDTGELFF.

This chain joins TRBV5-6 and TRBJ2-5; D is unresolved. The CDR3 covers 14 residues. The germline CDR1 and CDR2 sequences are SGHDT and YYEEEE. V was pared by 4 bases and J by 5 bases, with 15 bases between. Here the CDR3 reads CASSLRRRKETQYF. As DNA, the CDR3 is TGTGCCAGCAGCCTCAGGCGGCGGAAGGAGACCCAGTACTTC.

This clone was picked up one time. V usage is TRBV4-3 and J usage is TRBJ2-7; weak D call: TRBD1 (6 bases). Looked up from germline, CDR1 is LGHNA and CDR2 is YSLEER. CDR3 size: 13 residues. Trimming pared 3 bases from V and 0 bases from J, leaving 6 bases between. In DNA, the CDR3 is TGCGCCAGCAGCCAGGACAGCTCCTACGAGCAGTACTTC. Its protein is CASSQDSSYEQYF.

The J gene is TRBJ2-1, the V gene TRBV29-1, with 9 bases fitting TRBD2. This CDR3 is built from 14 residues. V was clipped by 3 bases and J by 0 bases; unmatched bases: 0. Germline V lookup: CDR1 SQVTM, CDR2 ANQGSEA. CDR3 protein: CSVDSGSSYNEQFF. The CDR3 DNA reads as TGCAGCGTTGATAGCGGGAGCTCCTACAATGAGCAGTTCTTC.

The CDR3 DNA is TGCGCCAGCAGCCGGGGACTTCGTCAAGAGACCCAGTACTTC. It is translated as CASSRGLRQETQYF. The chain is built from TRBV4-3 and TRBJ2-5; D perhaps matches TRBD2 (6 bases). Trimming took 4 bases from V and 2 from J, leaving 11 bases between them. Germline V lookup: CDR1 LGHNA, CDR2 YSLEER. The CDR3 contains 14 residues.

The V and J genes are TRBV9 and TRBJ1-2; a weak D match, TRBD1 (6 bases). Trimming removed 3 bases at V and 5 bases at J, with 11 bases between. The CDR3 extends over 13 amino acids. Germline lookup yields CDR1 SGDLS and CDR2 YYNGEE. The CDR3 protein is CASSEDGQYGYTF. For the CDR3, the DNA is TGTGCCAGCAGCGAGGACGGACAGTATGGCTACACCTTC.

The sample holds one count of this clone. The chain is built from TRBV5-1 and TRBJ2-1, with TRBD2 identical over 9 bases. V gave up 1 base and J gave up 0 bases; unmatched junction bases: 2. This CDR3 spans 16 amino acids. Germline V lookup: CDR1 SGHRS, CDR2 YFSETQ. In DNA form, the CDR3 reads TGCGCCAGCAGCTTGCTTAGCGGGAGCTCCTACAATGAGCAGTTCTTC. Translated, it gives CASSLLSGSSYNEQFF. The entire variable domain, with the rest obtained from reference TRBV5-1 and TRBJ2-1, is as follows: KAGVTQTPRYLIKTRGQQVTLSCSPISGHRSVSWYQQTPGQGLQFLFEYFSETQRNKGNFPGRFSGRQFSNSRSEMNVSTLELGDSALYLCASSLLSGSSYNEQFFGPGTRLTVL.

The chain carries TRBV13 and TRBJ2-7; 7 nucleotides line up with TRBD1. V dropped 5 bases and J dropped 4; count of bases not matched to a gene: 2. CDR3 size: 12 residues. Germline V gives CDR1 PRHDT, CDR2 FYEKMQ (reference sequence). The CDR3 DNA sequence: TGTGCCAGCAGCCTCAGGGGGTACGAGCAGTACTTC. The encoded protein is CASSLRGYEQYF.

The chain has TRBV30 and TRBJ2-7, with 10 positions matching TRBD2. The CDR3 contains 14 residues. Germline V gene data show CDR1 as GTSNPN and CDR2 as SVGIG (reference sequence). V was pared by 5 bases and J by 4 bases, with 8 bases of the junction left unmatched. CDR3 amino acids: CAWSPSGGAYEQYF. In nucleotides, the CDR3 is TGTGCCTGGTCACCCAGCGGGGGGGCGTACGAGCAGTACTTC. Supplemented by reference TRBV30 and TRBJ2-7, the full variable domain reads SQTIHQWPATLVQPVGSPLSLECTVEGTSNPNLYWYRQAAGRGLQLLFYSVGIGQISSEVPQNLSASRPQDRQFILSSKKLLLSDSGFYLCAWSPSGGAYEQYFGPGTRLTVT.

The sample holds one count of this clone. The rearrangement links TRBV4-1 to TRBJ1-1; no clear D. Trimming left V 0 bases short and J 1 base short, with 6 bases between. Per germline, CDR1 MGHRA and CDR2 YSYEKL. The CDR3 extends over 14 amino acids. In DNA form, the CDR3 reads TGCGCCAGCAGCCAAGATCACAGGAACACTGAAGCTTTCTTT. Translation: CASSQDHRNTEAFF.

The rearrangement uses TRBV7-9 and TRBJ1-1, with D tentatively TRBD1 (5 bases). This CDR3 is 13 amino acids long. The germline V gene encodes CDR1 SEHNR and CDR2 FQNEAQ (reference sequence). Trimming left V 1 base short and J 5 bases short, with 8 bases between. The DNA of the CDR3 is TGTGCCAGCAGCTTAGGGCAGGGAACTGAAGCTTTCTTT. It codes for CASSLGQGTEAFF.

The V gene is TRBV9, the J gene TRBJ2-2, with 8 bases aligning to TRBD2. This CDR3 spans 17 amino acids. Trimming took 4 bases from V and 5 from J; bases not matched to a gene: 13. Germline assignment: CDR1 SGDLS and CDR2 YYNGEE. The CDR3 is CASSPSSTGGPTGELFF. The CDR3 nucleotides are TGTGCCAGCAGCCCCTCCTCTACGGGAGGGCCGACCGGGGAGCTGTTTTTT.

This sequence joins TRBV9 and TRBJ1-4; 8 bases agree with TRBD1. Losses at the gene ends were 3 bases for V and 8 bases for J; bases not matched to a gene: 6. The CDR3 covers 14 residues. Germline-derived CDR1 and CDR2 are SGDLS and YYNGEE. In DNA form, the CDR3 reads TGTGCCAGCAGCGAACAGGGGGTGGAGGAAAAACTGTTTTTT. As protein: CASSEQGVEEKLFF.

The V gene is TRBV29-1, the J gene TRBJ2-7, with D tentatively TRBD2 (7 bases). This CDR3 spans 11 amino acids. Trimming pared 6 bases from V and 6 bases from J, leaving 12 bases between. CDR1 and CDR2 (germline): SQVTM, ANQGSEA. CDR3 DNA: TGCAGCGTGGGGGGGGGCGGCGAGCAGTACTTC. Translated, it gives CSVGGGGEQYF.

The chain recombines TRBV27 with TRBJ2-6; the match to TRBD1 covers 7 bases. Germline lookup yields CDR1 MNHEY and CDR2 SMNVEV (reference sequence). There are 16 residues in the CDR3. V gave up 6 bases and J gave up 0 bases; unmatched junction bases: 5. As DNA, the CDR3 is TGTGCCAGCAGAGGACAGGTTTTCTCTGGGGCCAACGTCCTGACTTTC. It encodes CASRGQVFSGANVLTF.

Only one count was recorded for this clone. The genes are TRBV7-3 and TRBJ2-3; TRBD2 agrees at 9 bases. This CDR3 has 16 residues. Germline V gene data show CDR1 as SGHTA and CDR2 as FQGTGA. With 1 base clipped from V and 2 bases from J, the junction kept 4 bases outside the gene matches. The chain's CDR3 is CASSLRAGGPTDTQYF. The CDR3, as DNA: TGTGCCAGCAGCTTAAGGGCGGGAGGGCCCACAGATACGCAGTATTTT.

The rearrangement joins TRBV2 to TRBJ2-4, with TRBD1 matching 7 bases. Unmatched junction bases numbered 4, after V lost 2 bases and J lost 3 bases. This CDR3 contains 15 residues. Germline CDR1 SNHLY, CDR2 FYNNEI. In nucleotides, the CDR3 is TGTGCCAGCAGTGAAAAGGGGGCGGGCAAAAACATTCAGTACTTC. Translated: CASSEKGAGKNIQYF.

J is TRBJ2-7 and V is TRBV5-4; 7 bases line up with TRBD1. J gave up 5 bases and V 3 bases, and 5 bases lay outside the gene matches. CDR1 is SGHNT, CDR2 YYREEE, per germline (reference sequence). The CDR3 loop spans 13 amino acids. Here the CDR3 DNA reads TGTGCCAGCAGCTCCCGGGACAGTGACGAGCAGTACTTC. As protein: CASSSRDSDEQYF.

This chain uses TRBV10-3 with TRBJ1-2; maybe TRBD1 (5 bases). This CDR3 contains 17 residues. In germline, CDR1 is ENHRY, CDR2 SYGVKD. V was shortened by 0 bases and J by 0 bases, with 14 bases between the two germline ends. CDR3 DNA sequence: TGTGCCATCAGTGAGTCGAATAGGGGCCGAGCTAACTATGGCTACACCTTC. It yields the protein CAISESNRGRANYGYTF.

CDR3 loop: CAWSFSGNTDTQYF. DNA for the CDR3: TGTGCCTGGAGTTTCAGCGGGAACACAGATACGCAGTATTTT. The chain uses TRBV30 and TRBJ2-3; 7 bases fit TRBD2. V lost 2 bases, J lost 2 bases, and 4 bases stayed unmatched. Germline V lookup: CDR1 GTSNPN, CDR2 SVGIG (reference sequence). CDR3 length equals 14 residues.

CDR3: CATLQLLSGANVLTF. CDR3 sequence (DNA): TGTGCCACCCTTCAGCTCCTCTCTGGGGCCAACGTCCTGACTTTC. V gene TRBV6-5 combines with J gene TRBJ2-6; the D is unclear. The germline V gene has CDR1 MNHEY and CDR2 SVGAGI. This CDR3 spans 15 amino acids. V lost 10 bases and J 0 bases, leaving 13 bases between the germline ends.

This chain connects TRBV19 to TRBJ2-7, with 14 positions matching TRBD2. The V gene end was trimmed by 3 bases and the J gene end by 7 bases; junction bases not matched to a gene: 5. CDR1 is LNHDA and CDR2 is SQIVND in the germline V gene (reference sequence). CDR3 length: 15 residues. The CDR3 nucleotides read TGTGCCAGTAGTATGACTAGCGGGAGGGCCGGGGAGCAGTACTTC. Encoded protein: CASSMTSGRAGEQYF.

The chain has TRBV18 and TRBJ1-2, with no clear D. V was shortened by 1 base and J by 2 bases, with 20 bases between the two germline ends. CDR1 is KGHSH and CDR2 is LQKENI in the germline V gene. CDR3 size: 18 residues. The DNA of the CDR3 is TGTGCCAGCTCACCACGGGGAGGGAACGACGGAGTCAACTATGGCTACACCTTC. Its translation is CASSPRGGNDGVNYGYTF. The full variable domain, its missing parts supplied by reference TRBV18 and TRBJ1-2, is NAGVMQNPRHLVRRRGQEARLRCSPMKGHSHVYWYRQLPEEGLKFMVYLQKENIIDESGMPKERFSAEFPKEGPSILRIQQVVRGDSAAYFCASSPRGGNDGVNYGYTFGSGTRLTVV.

The chain employs TRBV28 and TRBJ2-7; D perhaps matches TRBD2 (6 bases). This CDR3 is built from 13 residues. Trimming took off 3 bases at V and 9 bases at J, with 15 bases between the two ends. Germline V lookup: CDR1 MDHEN, CDR2 SYDVKM. The CDR3 DNA is TGTGCCAGCAGTTTTAGGGACTCTCGGGTGCAGTACTTC. Its protein product is CASSFRDSRVQYF.

The V gene is TRBV11-2, the J gene TRBJ2-1; TRBD2 matches 14 bases. The CDR3 has 18 amino acids. Germline V gene data show CDR1 as SGHAT and CDR2 as FQNNGV. V dropped 5 bases and J dropped 1; count of bases not matched to a gene: 7. CDR3 DNA sequence: TGTGCCAGCAGCCTAGGACTAGCGGGGGGTGGTTCCTACAATGAGCAGTTCTTC. Translation: CASSLGLAGGGSYNEQFF. Based on the CDR3 plus reference TRBV11-2 and TRBJ2-1, the full variable domain is EAGVAQSPRYKIIEKRQSVAFWCNPISGHATLYWYQQILGQGPKLLIQFQNNGVVDDSQLPKDRFSAERLKGVDSTLKIQPAKLEDSAVYLCASSLGLAGGGSYNEQFFGPGTRLTVL.